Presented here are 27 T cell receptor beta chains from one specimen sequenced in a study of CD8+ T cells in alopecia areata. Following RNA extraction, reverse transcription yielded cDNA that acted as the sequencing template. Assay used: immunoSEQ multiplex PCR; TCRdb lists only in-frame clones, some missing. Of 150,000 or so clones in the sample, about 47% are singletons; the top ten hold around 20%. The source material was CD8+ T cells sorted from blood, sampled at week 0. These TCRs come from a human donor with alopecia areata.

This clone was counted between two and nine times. For the CDR3, the DNA is TGTGCCAGCAGCTCGACTAGCGGGGCGGGTAATGAGCAGTTCTTC. It encodes CASSSTSGAGNEQFF. The J gene is TRBJ2-1, the V gene TRBV7-8; TRBD2 agrees at 11 bases. The V segment lost 4 bases and the J segment 7 bases; nucleotides outside the gene matches: 6. This CDR3 is built from 15 residues. The germline gives CDR1 SGHVS, CDR2 FQNEAQ.

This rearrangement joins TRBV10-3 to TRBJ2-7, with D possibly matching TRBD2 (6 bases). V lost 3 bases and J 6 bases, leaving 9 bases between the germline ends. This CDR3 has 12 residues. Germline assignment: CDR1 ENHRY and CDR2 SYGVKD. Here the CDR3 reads CAISDGTVEQYF. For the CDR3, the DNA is TGTGCCATCAGTGACGGGACTGTCGAGCAGTACTTC.

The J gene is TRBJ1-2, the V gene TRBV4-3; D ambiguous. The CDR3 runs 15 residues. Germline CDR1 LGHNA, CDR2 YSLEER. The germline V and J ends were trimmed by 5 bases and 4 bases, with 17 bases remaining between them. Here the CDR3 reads CASSESRSLLYGYTF. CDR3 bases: TGCGCCAGCAGCGAATCTAGATCCTTGCTCTATGGCTACACCTTC.

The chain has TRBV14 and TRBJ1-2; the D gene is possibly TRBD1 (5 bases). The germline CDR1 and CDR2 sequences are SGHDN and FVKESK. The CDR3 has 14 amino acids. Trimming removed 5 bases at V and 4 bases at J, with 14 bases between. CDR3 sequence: CASSLIDSAYGYTF. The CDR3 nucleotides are TGTGCCAGCAGCTTGATAGACAGCGCCTATGGCTACACCTTC.

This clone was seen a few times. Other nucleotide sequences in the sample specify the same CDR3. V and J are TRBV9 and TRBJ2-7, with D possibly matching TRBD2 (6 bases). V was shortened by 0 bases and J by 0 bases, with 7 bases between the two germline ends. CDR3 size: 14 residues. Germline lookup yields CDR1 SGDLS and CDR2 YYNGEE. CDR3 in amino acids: CASSVGRASYEQYF. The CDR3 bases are TGTGCCAGCAGCGTAGGGAGGGCCTCCTACGAGCAGTACTTC.

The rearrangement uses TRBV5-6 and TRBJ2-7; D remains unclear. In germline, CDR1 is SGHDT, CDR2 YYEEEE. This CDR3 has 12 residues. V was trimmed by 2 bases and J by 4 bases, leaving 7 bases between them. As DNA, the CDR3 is TGTGCCAGCAGCTTCTCTGATTACGAGCAGTACTTC. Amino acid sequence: CASSFSDYEQYF.

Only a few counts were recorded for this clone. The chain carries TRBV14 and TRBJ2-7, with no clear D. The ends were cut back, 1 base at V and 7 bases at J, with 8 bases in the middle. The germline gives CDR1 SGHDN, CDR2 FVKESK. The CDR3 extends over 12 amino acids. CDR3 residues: CASSQGSEEQYF. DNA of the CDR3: TGTGCCAGCAGCCAAGGTTCTGAAGAGCAGTACTTC.

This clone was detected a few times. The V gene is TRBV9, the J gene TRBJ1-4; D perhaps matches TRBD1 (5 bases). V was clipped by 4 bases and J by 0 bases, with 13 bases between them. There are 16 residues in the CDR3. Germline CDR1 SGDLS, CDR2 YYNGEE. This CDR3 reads CASSPGGGATNEKLFF. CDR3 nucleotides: TGTGCCAGCAGCCCCGGTGGGGGAGCAACTAATGAAAAACTGTTTTTT.

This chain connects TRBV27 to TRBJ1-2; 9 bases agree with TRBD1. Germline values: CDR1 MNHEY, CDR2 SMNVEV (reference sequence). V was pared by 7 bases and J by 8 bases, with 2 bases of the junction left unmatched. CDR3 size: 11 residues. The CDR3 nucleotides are TGTGCCAGCATGACAGGGGGAGGCTACACCTTC. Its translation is CASMTGGGYTF.

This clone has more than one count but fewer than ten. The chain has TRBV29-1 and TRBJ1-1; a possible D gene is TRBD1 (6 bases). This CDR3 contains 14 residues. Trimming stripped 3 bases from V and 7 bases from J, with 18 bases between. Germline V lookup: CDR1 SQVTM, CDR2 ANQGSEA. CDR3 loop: CSVDKAQGTYEAFF. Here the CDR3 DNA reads TGCAGCGTTGATAAGGCACAGGGCACCTATGAAGCTTTCTTT.

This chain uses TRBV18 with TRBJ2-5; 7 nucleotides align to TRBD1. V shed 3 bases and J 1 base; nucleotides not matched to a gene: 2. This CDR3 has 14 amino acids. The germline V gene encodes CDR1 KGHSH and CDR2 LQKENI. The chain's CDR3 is CASSPRDSQETQYF. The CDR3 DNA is TGTGCCAGCTCACCTAGGGACAGCCAAGAGACCCAGTACTTC.

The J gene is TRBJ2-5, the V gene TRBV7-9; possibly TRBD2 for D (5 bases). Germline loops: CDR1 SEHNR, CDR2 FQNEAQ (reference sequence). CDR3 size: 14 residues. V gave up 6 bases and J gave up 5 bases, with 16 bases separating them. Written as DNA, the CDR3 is TGTGCCAGCAGTTCACCCTTAGCGATGGAGACCCAGTACTTC. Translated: CASSSPLAMETQYF.

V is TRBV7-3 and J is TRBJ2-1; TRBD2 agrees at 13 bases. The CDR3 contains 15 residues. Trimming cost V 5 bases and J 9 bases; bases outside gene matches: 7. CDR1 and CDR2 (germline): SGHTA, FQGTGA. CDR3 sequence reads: CASSSTSGGAGEQFF. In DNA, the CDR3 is TGTGCCAGCAGCAGCACTAGCGGGGGGGCCGGTGAGCAGTTCTTC. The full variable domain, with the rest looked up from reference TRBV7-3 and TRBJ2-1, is GAGVSQTPSNKVTEKGKYVELRCDPISGHTALYWYRQSLGQGPEFLIYFQGTGAADDSGLPNDRFFAVRPEGSVSTLKIQRTERGDSAVYLCASSSTSGGAGEQFFGPGTRLTVL.

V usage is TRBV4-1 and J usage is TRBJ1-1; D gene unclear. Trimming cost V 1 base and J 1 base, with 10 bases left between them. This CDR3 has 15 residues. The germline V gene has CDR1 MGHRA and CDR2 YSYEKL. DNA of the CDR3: TGCGCCAGCAGCCAAGTGATGTCTCGGAACACTGAAGCTTTCTTT. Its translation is CASSQVMSRNTEAFF.

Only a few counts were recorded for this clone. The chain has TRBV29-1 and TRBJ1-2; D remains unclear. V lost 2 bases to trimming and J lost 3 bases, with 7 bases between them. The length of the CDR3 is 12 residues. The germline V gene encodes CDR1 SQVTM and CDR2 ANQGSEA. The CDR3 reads CSVERPDYGYTF. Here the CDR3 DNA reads TGCAGCGTTGAAAGACCGGACTATGGCTACACCTTC.

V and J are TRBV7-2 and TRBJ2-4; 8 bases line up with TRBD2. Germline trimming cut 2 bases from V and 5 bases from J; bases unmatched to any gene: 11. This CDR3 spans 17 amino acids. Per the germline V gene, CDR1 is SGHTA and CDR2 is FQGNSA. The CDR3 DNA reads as TGTGCCAGCAGCTTAAGCGGGGGAGCCGGTTCGGAAAACATTCAGTACTTC. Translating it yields CASSLSGGAGSENIQYF.

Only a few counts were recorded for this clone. The CDR3 nucleotides read TGTGCCATCAGTGAGCCGCCGGACGGGACGAACACCGGGGAGCTGTTTTTT. Protein sequence: CAISEPPDGTNTGELFF. This chain uses TRBV10-3 with TRBJ2-2, with D possibly TRBD2 on 5 matching bases. CDR1 is ENHRY and CDR2 is SYGVKD in the germline V gene. The V end lost 2 bases, the J end lost 0 bases, and 13 bases lay between the germline ends. The CDR3 has 17 residues.

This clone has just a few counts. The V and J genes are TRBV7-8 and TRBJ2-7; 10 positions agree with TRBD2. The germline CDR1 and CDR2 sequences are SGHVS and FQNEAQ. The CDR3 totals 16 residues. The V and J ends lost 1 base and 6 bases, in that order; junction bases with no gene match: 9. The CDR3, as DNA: TGTGCCAGCAGCTTAGATCTAGTGGGACTAGCGAGCGAGCAGTACTTC. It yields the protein CASSLDLVGLASEQYF. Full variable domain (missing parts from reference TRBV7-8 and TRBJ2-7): GAGVSQSPRYKVAKRGQDVALRCDPISGHVSLFWYQQALGQGPEFLTYFQNEAQLDKSGLPSDRFFAERPEGSVSTLKIQRTQQEDSAVYLCASSLDLVGLASEQYFGPGTRLTVT.

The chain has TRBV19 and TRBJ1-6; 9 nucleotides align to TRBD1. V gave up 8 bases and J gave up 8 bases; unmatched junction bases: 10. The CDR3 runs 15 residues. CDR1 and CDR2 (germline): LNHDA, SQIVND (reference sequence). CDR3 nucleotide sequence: TGTGCCAGTCGCCGGGACAGGGACTTGGATTCACCCCTCCACTTT. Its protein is CASRRDRDLDSPLHF. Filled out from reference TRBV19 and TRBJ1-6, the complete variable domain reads DGGITQSPKYLFRKEGQNVTLSCEQNLNHDAMYWYRQDPGQGLRLIYYSQIVNDFQKGDIAEGYSVSREKKESFPLTVTSAQKNPTAFYLCASRRDRDLDSPLHFGNGTRLTVT.

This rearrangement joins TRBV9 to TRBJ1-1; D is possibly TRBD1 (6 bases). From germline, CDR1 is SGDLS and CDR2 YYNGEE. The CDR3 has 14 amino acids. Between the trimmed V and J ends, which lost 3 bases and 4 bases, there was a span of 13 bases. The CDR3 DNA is TGTGCCAGCAGCGAACAGGGTAGGAGCACTGAAGCTTTCTTT. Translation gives CASSEQGRSTEAFF. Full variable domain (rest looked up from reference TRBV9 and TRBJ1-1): DSGVTQTPKHLITATGQRVTLRCSPRSGDLSVYWYQQSLDQGLQFLIQYYNGEERAKGNILERFSAQQFPDLHSELNLSSLELGDSALYFCASSEQGRSTEAFFGQGTRLTVV.

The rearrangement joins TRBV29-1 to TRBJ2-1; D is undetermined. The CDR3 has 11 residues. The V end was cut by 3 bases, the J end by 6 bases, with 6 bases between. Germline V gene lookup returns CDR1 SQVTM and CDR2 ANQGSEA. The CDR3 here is CSVDTGNEQFF. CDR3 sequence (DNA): TGCAGCGTTGATACGGGCAATGAGCAGTTCTTC.

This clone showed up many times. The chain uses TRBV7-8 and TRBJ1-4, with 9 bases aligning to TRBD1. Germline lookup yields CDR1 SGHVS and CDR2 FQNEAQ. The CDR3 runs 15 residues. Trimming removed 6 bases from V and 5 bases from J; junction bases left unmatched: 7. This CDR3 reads CASSHGTGKNEKLFF. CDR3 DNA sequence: TGTGCCAGCAGTCACGGGACAGGGAAAAATGAAAAACTGTTTTTT.

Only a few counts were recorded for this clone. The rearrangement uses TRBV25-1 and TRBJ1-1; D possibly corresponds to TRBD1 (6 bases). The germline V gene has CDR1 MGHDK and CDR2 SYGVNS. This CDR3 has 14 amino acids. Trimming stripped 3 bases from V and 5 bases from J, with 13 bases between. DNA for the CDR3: TGTGCCAGCAGTGACGAGGGGGGGAATACTGAAGCTTTCTTT. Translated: CASSDEGGNTEAFF.

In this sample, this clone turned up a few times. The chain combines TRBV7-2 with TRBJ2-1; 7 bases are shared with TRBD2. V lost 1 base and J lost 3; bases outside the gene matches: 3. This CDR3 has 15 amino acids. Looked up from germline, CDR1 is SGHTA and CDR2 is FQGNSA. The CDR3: CASSLGLADYNEQFF. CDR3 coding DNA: TGTGCCAGCAGCTTAGGACTAGCCGACTACAATGAGCAGTTCTTC. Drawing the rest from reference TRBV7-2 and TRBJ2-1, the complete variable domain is GAGVSQSPSNKVTEKGKDVELRCDPISGHTALYWYRQSLGQGLEFLIYFQGNSAPDKSGLPSDRFSAERTGGSVSTLTIQRTQQEDSAVYLCASSLGLADYNEQFFGPGTRLTVL.

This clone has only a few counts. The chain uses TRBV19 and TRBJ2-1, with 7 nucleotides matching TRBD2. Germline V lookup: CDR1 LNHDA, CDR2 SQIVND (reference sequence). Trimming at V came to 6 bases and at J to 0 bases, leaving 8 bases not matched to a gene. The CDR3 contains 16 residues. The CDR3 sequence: CASRTLADYSYNEQFF. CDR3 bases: TGTGCCAGTAGAACCCTAGCGGATTACTCCTACAATGAGCAGTTCTTC.

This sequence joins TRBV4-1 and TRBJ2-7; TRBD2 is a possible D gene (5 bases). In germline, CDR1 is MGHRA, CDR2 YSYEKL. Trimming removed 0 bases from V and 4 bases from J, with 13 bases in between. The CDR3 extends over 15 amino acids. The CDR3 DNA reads TGCGCCAGCAGCCAAGATTTAGAGGGTAGATACGAGCAGTACTTC. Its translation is CASSQDLEGRYEQYF.

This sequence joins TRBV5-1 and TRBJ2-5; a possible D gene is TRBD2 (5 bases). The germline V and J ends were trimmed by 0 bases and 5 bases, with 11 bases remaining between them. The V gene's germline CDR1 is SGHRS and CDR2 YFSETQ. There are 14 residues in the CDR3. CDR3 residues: CASSLARGWETQYF. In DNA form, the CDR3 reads TGCGCCAGCAGCTTGGCCAGAGGGTGGGAGACCCAGTACTTC.